This TCR beta chain comes out of a study of T cell responses to AZD1222 COVID-19 vaccine. Whole-study findings and limits: Spike-specific TCRs gained breadth and depth after people received two AZD1222 doses. Among spike-specific TCRs, nearly half reportedly target unmutated variant regions.

Points on this clone: Its specificity is not known.

TCRdb's copy holds only in-frame clones and misses some; the assay was immunoSEQ multiplex PCR. The table includes 100,000 to 120,000 clones, around 93% detected once. This CDR3 region has 12 residues. CDR1 is SEHNR, CDR2 FQNEAQ, per germline (reference sequence). Trimming took off 5 bases at V and 7 bases at J, with 11 bases between the two ends. Second-dose recipients at about 4 or about 12 weeks were treated as one pooled group. Sequences were derived from peripheral blood, sampled 28 days after the second AZD1222 dose. This sequence originates from an adult who received the AZD1222 COVID-19 vaccine. This sequence joins TRBV7-9 and TRBJ1-1, with D possibly TRBD1 on 5 matching bases. The CDR3 is CASSVGGFEAFF. The CDR3 DNA is TGTGCCAGCAGCGTGGGGGGATTTGAAGCTTTCTTT.